The rows below give T cell receptor beta chains drawn from one sample of a study of CXCR3-negative and CXCR3-positive naive CD8 T cells. TCRdb re-called the 5' RACE reads; every CDR3 protein appears as one record, without DNA. This table lists approximately 56,000 distinct CDR3 sequences. The specimen sequenced was memory CD8+ T cells from blood. These receptors were taken from a human donor in good health. Some clones in this sample may be carry-over from other donors' samples. CDR3s include the opening cysteine and the closing phenylalanine or tryptophan.

v_gene: TRBV2; j_gene: TRBJ1-5; CDR3aa: CASSDQGSVQPQHF
v_gene: TRBV19; j_gene: TRBJ1-2; CDR3aa: CASSPSTGGIYGYTF
v_gene: TRBV7-9; j_gene: TRBJ1-2; CDR3aa: CASSLGGDPYGYTF
v_gene: TRBV5-1; j_gene: TRBJ2-7; CDR3aa: CASTGTGPTEQYF
v_gene: TRBV27; j_gene: TRBJ2-6; CDR3aa: CASSLHPGAGANVLTF
v_gene: TRBV20-1; j_gene: TRBJ1-2; CDR3aa: CSALEGQIANYGYTF
v_gene: TRBV27; j_gene: TRBJ2-2; CDR3aa: CASSIQGNTGELFF
v_gene: TRBV29-1; j_gene: TRBJ1-1; CDR3aa: CSVWGEMNTEAFF
v_gene: TRBV19; j_gene: TRBJ2-7; CDR3aa: CASSPGTSGTYEQYF
v_gene: TRBV10-3; j_gene: TRBJ2-3; CDR3aa: CAISESGGDGDTQYF
v_gene: TRBV12-3/TRBV12-4; j_gene: TRBJ1-2; CDR3aa: CASSLEPELYGYTF
v_gene: TRBV4-1; j_gene: TRBJ1-2; CDR3aa: CASSQATGGVYGYTF
v_gene: TRBV29-1; j_gene: TRBJ2-1; CDR3aa: CSVSGEGVPYNEQFF
v_gene: TRBV11-2; j_gene: TRBJ2-1; CDR3aa: CASSLDQYEQFF
v_gene: TRBV6-2/TRBV6-3; j_gene: TRBJ1-2; CDR3aa: CASSDRDRDYGYTF
v_gene: TRBV7-6; j_gene: TRBJ2-3; CDR3aa: CASSPGSETDTQYF
v_gene: TRBV29-1; j_gene: TRBJ2-7; CDR3aa: CSVEDGTAYEQYF